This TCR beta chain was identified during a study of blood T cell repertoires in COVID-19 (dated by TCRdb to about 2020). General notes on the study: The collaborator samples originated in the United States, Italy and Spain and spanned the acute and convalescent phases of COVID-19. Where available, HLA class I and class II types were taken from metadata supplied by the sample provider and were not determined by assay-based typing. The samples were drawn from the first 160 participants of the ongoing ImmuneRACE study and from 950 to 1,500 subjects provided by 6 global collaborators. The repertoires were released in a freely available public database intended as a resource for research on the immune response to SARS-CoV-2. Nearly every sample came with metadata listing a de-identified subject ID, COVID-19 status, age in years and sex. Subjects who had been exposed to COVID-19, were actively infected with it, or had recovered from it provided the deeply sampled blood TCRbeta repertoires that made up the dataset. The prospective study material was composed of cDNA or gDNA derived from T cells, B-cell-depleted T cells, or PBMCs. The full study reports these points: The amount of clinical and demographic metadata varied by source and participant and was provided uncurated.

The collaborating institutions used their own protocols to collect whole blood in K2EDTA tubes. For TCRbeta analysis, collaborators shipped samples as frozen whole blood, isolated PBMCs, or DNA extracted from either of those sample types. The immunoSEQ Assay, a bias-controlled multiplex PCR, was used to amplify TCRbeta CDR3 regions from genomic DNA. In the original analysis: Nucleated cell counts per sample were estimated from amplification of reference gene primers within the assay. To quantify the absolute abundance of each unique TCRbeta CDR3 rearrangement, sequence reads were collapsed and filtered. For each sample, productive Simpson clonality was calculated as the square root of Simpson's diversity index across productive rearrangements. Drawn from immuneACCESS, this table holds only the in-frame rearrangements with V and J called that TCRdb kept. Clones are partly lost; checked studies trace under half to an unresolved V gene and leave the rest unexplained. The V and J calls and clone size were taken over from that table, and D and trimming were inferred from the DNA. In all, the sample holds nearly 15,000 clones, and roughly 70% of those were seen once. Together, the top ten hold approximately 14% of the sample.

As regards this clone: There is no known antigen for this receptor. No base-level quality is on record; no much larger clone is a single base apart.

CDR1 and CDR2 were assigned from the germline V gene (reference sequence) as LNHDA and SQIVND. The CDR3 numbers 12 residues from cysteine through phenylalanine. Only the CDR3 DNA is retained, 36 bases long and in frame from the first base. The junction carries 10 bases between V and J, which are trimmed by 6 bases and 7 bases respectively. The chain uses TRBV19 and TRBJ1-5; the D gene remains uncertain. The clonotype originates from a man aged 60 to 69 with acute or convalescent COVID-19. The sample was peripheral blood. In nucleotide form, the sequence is TGTGCCAGTAGCCTAGCATTCCAGCCCCAGCATTTT. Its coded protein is CASSLAFQPQHF.